The rows below give T cell receptor beta chains drawn from one sample of a study of cytomegalovirus exposure and HLA in healthy donors. Data came from immunoSEQ multiplex PCR; TCRdb stores just in-frame clones and leaves some out. Among 95,000 to 150,000 clones listed, approximately 72% were seen once. Sequencing input: PBMCs. All receptors derive from a man between 18 and 35 years old in good health and CMV-seronegative. Both conserved end residues are part of each CDR3. Each record gives: V gene, J gene, D gene, clone size, CDR3 DNA, CDR3 protein. The D gene is left open where the match is weak. Size is omitted from some rows. Given values are once, few, many or a class for expanded clones.

TRBV7-2	TRBJ2-1	TRBD2	NA	TGTGCCAGCAGCTTATCGGCTAGCGGGAGACCCCTCTCCTACAATGAGCAGTTCTTC	CASSLSASGRPLSYNEQFF
TRBV7-3	TRBJ1-1	NA	NA	TGTGCCAGCAGCCCGGGACACCAGAACACTGAAGCTTTCTTT	CASSPGHQNTEAFF
TRBV5-1	TRBJ1-2	TRBD1	NA	TGCGCCAGCAGCGCCCCGGGACAGGGGAACTATGGCTACACCTTC	CASSAPGQGNYGYTF
TRBV7-9	TRBJ2-2	NA	NA	TGTTCCAGCAGGATTTCGAGGGGACACCGAAACACCGGGGAGCTGTTTTTT	CSSRISRGHRNTGELFF
TRBV6-5	TRBJ1-1	TRBD1	NA	TGTGCCAGCAGTTACTCACAGGGGGCGGCAAACACTGAAGCTTTCTTT	CASSYSQGAANTEAFF
TRBV15	TRBJ2-1	TRBD1	NA	TGTGCCACCAGCCGGGACAGGGGCGACAATGAGCAGTTCTTC	CATSRDRGDNEQFF
TRBV7-9	TRBJ1-5	NA	NA	TGTGCCAGCAGCTTAGCGGCAGGGATGGATCAGCCCCAGCATTTT	CASSLAAGMDQPQHF
TRBV5-5	TRBJ2-5	NA	NA	TGTGCCAGCAGCTTGGTCGCAGGAGAGACCCAGTACTTC	CASSLVAGETQYF
TRBV7-9	TRBJ1-4	TRBD1	NA	TGTGCCAGCAGCTCCCGACAGGGAGGCGAAAAACTGTTTTTT	CASSSRQGGEKLFF
TRBV30	TRBJ2-3	NA	NA	TGTGCCTGGAGTGTATTGGGACTCCTCACAGATACGCAGTATTTT	CAWSVLGLLTDTQYF
TRBV27	TRBJ1-6	NA	few	TGTGCCAGCAGTACCCCCGGCGGGTATAATTCACCCCTCCACTTT	CASSTPGGYNSPLHF
TRBV6-5	TRBJ2-2	NA	NA	TGTGCCAGCAGTTACTCCCCGGGCACCGGGGAGCTGTTTTTT	CASSYSPGTGELFF
TRBV30	TRBJ2-2	NA	NA	TGTGCCTGGACTCGAGAGGGACACATCACCGGGGAGCTGTTTTTT	CAWTREGHITGELFF
TRBV28	TRBJ2-1	TRBD2	NA	TGTGCCAGCAGTTCCCAGACTAGCGGGAGTTTGAATGAGCAGTTCTTC	CASSSQTSGSLNEQFF
TRBV5-1	TRBJ2-1	NA	NA	TGCGCCAGCAGCAGCAGGGGTGACAATGAGCAGTTCTTC	CASSSRGDNEQFF
TRBV5-6	TRBJ2-5	NA	NA	TGTGCCAGCAGCTCGGCAGGGCTGGAGACCCAGTACTTC	CASSSAGLETQYF
TRBV4-2	TRBJ2-7	TRBD2	NA	TGTGCCAGCAGCCTGGGACTAGCGGGGTTATCCAGCTCCTACGAGCAGTACTTC	CASSLGLAGLSSSYEQYF
TRBV29-1	TRBJ2-3	TRBD1	once	TGCAGCCTAGGGACAGGGACAGATACGCAGTATTTT	CSLGTGTDTQYF
TRBV5-1	TRBJ1-1	NA	NA	TGCGCCAGCAGCTTGGGTATGTACACTGAAGCTTTCTTT	CASSLGMYTEAFF
TRBV9	TRBJ2-1	TRBD2	NA	TGTGCCAGCAGCCTGGGGACTAACAATGAGCAGTTCTTC	CASSLGTNNEQFF
TRBV27	TRBJ1-4	TRBD1	NA	TGTGCCAGCAGTTTATTCGGGACAGAAAGTGCAACTAATGAAAAACTGTTTTTT	CASSLFGTESATNEKLFF
TRBV30	TRBJ2-7	NA	NA	TGTGCCTGGAGTTCGGAGGGCAATCCCTACGAGCAGTACTTC	CAWSSEGNPYEQYF
TRBV11-2	TRBJ2-7	NA	few	TGTGCCAGCAGCTTAGATCCGGGACACGACGAGCAGTACTTC	CASSLDPGHDEQYF
TRBV19	TRBJ1-1	NA	NA	TGTGCCAGTAGTCTAACCTACACTGAAGCTTTCTTT	CASSLTYTEAFF
TRBV6-1	TRBJ1-4	NA	NA	TGTGCCAGCAGAAGACAGGTCGGTGAAAAACTGTTTTTT	CASRRQVGEKLFF
TRBV5-1	TRBJ1-2	NA	NA	TGCGCCAGCGGTTTTGGGGAACAGGGATTCTATGGCTACACCTTC	CASGFGEQGFYGYTF
TRBV28	TRBJ2-3	TRBD1	NA	TGTGCCAGCAGTTCCAAGCACCGACAGGGGAAGTGGACAGATACGCAGTATTTT	CASSSKHRQGKWTDTQYF
TRBV30	TRBJ1-1	NA	NA	TGTGCCTGGAGTGTAACAGGAGCTCACACTGAAGCTTTCTTT	CAWSVTGAHTEAFF
TRBV10-2	TRBJ2-2	TRBD2	NA	TGCGCCAGCGGCGGGGGGGCAAACACCGGGGAGCTGTTTTTT	CASGGGANTGELFF
TRBV5-1	TRBJ2-3	TRBD2	few	TGCGCCAGCAGCGGGGTAGCGGGGGATCGGAGTGGGCAGTATTTT	CASSGVAGDRSGQYF
TRBV7-8	TRBJ2-5	NA	NA	TGTGCCAGCAGCGCGGGAATCGTAGAGACCCAGTACTTC	CASSAGIVETQYF
TRBV5-5	TRBJ2-7	TRBD2	NA	TGTGCCAGCAGCTTGGGGCTAGCGGGAGCCTACGAGCAGTACTTC	CASSLGLAGAYEQYF
TRBV7-2	TRBJ1-2	TRBD1	NA	TGTGCCAGCAGCTTAGATGCAGGGGGCAATCGCTATGGCTACACCTTC	CASSLDAGGNRYGYTF
TRBV30	TRBJ2-4	NA	few	TGTGCCTGGAGTGTACCCACCCCCGCAGTAGCCAAAAACATTCAGTACTTC	CAWSVPTPAVAKNIQYF
TRBV7-2	TRBJ2-7	NA	NA	TGTGCCAGCAGCTTAGTTCTCGGGTCGGTCGGGGTAAAGGGCTACGAGCAGTACTTC	CASSLVLGSVGVKGYEQYF
TRBV9	TRBJ2-7	NA	NA	TGTGCCCGCAGCGTAGGAGATCTAGGCGGATCCTACGAGCAGTACTTC	CARSVGDLGGSYEQYF
TRBV9	TRBJ1-1	TRBD1	NA	TGTGCCAGCAGCGGGGGACAGGGGAAGAACACTGAAGCTTTCTTT	CASSGGQGKNTEAFF
TRBV29-1	TRBJ2-7	NA	NA	TGCAGCGTTGAACTCGACAGCCCCTACGAGCAGTACTTC	CSVELDSPYEQYF
TRBV6-1	TRBJ2-2	TRBD1	NA	TGTGCCAGCAGGGGGCAGGGGGCTAACACCGGGGAGCTGTTTTTT	CASRGQGANTGELFF
TRBV5-1	TRBJ2-1	TRBD1	few	TGCGCCAGCAGCTTAACTCTCGGACAGGGGGCAAATGAGCAGTTCTTC	CASSLTLGQGANEQFF
TRBV28	TRBJ2-7	TRBD1	NA	TGTGCCAGCAAAAGGACAGGGGGTACCTACGAGCAGTACTTC	CASKRTGGTYEQYF
TRBV13	TRBJ1-1	TRBD1	NA	TGTGCCAGCTCCCTGGGACAGCCGCGGGCTGAAGCTTTCTTT	CASSLGQPRAEAFF
TRBV5-1	TRBJ1-1	TRBD1	NA	TGCCCCAGCAGCTTGGACAGGCCCTTCGACACTGAAGCTTTCTTT	CPSSLDRPFDTEAFF
TRBV15	TRBJ2-1	TRBD2	NA	TGTGCCACCAGCAGGGGACTAGCGGGGAGCAATGAGCAGTTCTTC	CATSRGLAGSNEQFF
TRBV7-6	TRBJ1-4	NA	NA	TGTGCCAGCAGCTTGAGGACATGTTTAGAAAAACTGTTTTTT	CASSLRTCLEKLFF
TRBV6-6	TRBJ2-7	NA	once	TGTGCCAGCAGTTACTCGGGACAACTTGGGGAGCAGTACTTC	CASSYSGQLGEQYF
TRBV19	TRBJ2-1	NA	few	TGTGCCAGTAGTATAGGCAGGGGTGATGAGCAGTTCTTC	CASSIGRGDEQFF